This T cell receptor beta chain was found in a study of human T cells and chemical hapten exposure. TCRdb redid the calling of the RACE reads with MiXCR, one entry per CDR3 protein. In the table there are about 120,000 distinct CDR3 sequences, roughly 13% of which are singletons. Germline assignment: CDR1 MDHEN and CDR2 SYDVKM. This CDR3 spans 13 amino acids. The V end lost 3 bases, the J end lost 3 bases, and 8 bases lay between the germline ends. Time point denoted: patch test 1, 2 weeks after DPC sensitization. Documented treatment: therapeutic diphenylcyclopropenone sensitization with weekly scalp DPC.

J is TRBJ1-2 and V is TRBV28; tentatively, D is TRBD1 (6 bases). This TCR derives from a young man with alopecia areata. Some clones in this sample may be carry-over from other donors' samples. Material: whole blood, obtained in connection with sensitization to the hapten diphenylcyclopropenone (DPC). CDR3 in amino acids: CASSFPGDYGYTF. CDR3 in DNA: TGTGCCAGCAGTTTCCCAGGGGACTATGGCTACACCTTC.